Below, 29 T cell receptor beta chains from the same sample are listed, as sequenced in a study of pediatric ulcerative colitis. Sequencing was performed with immunoSEQ multiplex PCR; in TCRdb, only in-frame clones are kept and a portion is missing. The sample contains about 64,000 clones, approximately 87% of which appear only once. Sample: blood. Receptors originate from a boy younger than 18 with severe ulcerative colitis.

This chain uses TRBV30 with TRBJ1-2; D gene unclear. V lost 1 base to trimming and J lost 8 bases, with 14 bases between them. Germline CDR1 and CDR2: GTSNPN and SVGIG (reference sequence). This CDR3 has 13 residues. The CDR3 sequence: CAWSEAPAGGYTF. DNA for the CDR3: TGTGCCTGGAGTGAGGCACCCGCGGGAGGCTACACCTTC.

The chain carries TRBV11-1 and TRBJ2-7, with 8 bases identical to TRBD2. Germline loops: CDR1 SGHAT, CDR2 FQDESV (reference sequence). Trimming took 3 bases from V and 0 from J; bases not matched to a gene: 1. This CDR3 is 14 amino acids long. In nucleotides, the CDR3 is TGTGCCAGCAGCTTCGGGGGGGGCTCCTACGAGCAGTACTTC. Protein product: CASSFGGGSYEQYF.

The chain has TRBV13 and TRBJ2-1; D might be TRBD2 (6 bases). The CDR3 covers 15 residues. V lost 0 bases to trimming and J lost 7 bases, with 13 bases between them. Germline assignment: CDR1 PRHDT and CDR2 FYEKMQ (reference sequence). For the CDR3, the DNA is TGTGCCAGCAGCTTAGGTGGAGGGCCGGGGAATGAGCAGTTCTTC. Protein product: CASSLGGGPGNEQFF.

This clone came up once. The genes are TRBV27 and TRBJ2-5, with D possibly TRBD1 on 5 matching bases. The CDR3 totals 14 residues. CDR1 and CDR2 from the germline V gene are MNHEY and SMNVEV (reference sequence). Deletions cut 1 base from V and 1 base from J, with 7 bases between. As DNA, the CDR3 is TGTGCCAGCAGTTTATTCCAGGGCCAAGAGACCCAGTACTTC. This gives the protein CASSLFQGQETQYF.

The gene calls are TRBV27 and TRBJ1-3, with D possibly being TRBD1 (6 bases). Germline V lookup: CDR1 MNHEY, CDR2 SMNVEV (reference sequence). The V end was cut by 8 bases, the J end by 7 bases, with 15 bases between. The CDR3 contains 13 residues. In DNA, the CDR3 is TGTGCCAGCTTCGACAGGTTGTGGAACACCATATATTTT. Protein sequence: CASFDRLWNTIYF.

This clone showed up just once. V is TRBV7-3 and J is TRBJ2-3; D might be TRBD2 (5 bases). Germline CDR1 is SGHTA and CDR2 is FQGTGA. The CDR3 is 14 amino acids. V lost 2 bases and J 9 bases, leaving 15 bases between the germline ends. The CDR3 nucleotides are TGTGCCAGCAGCTTACCCGGGATTATAGACACGCAGTATTTT. Translation: CASSLPGIIDTQYF. Supplemented by reference TRBV7-3 and TRBJ2-3, the full variable domain reads GAGVSQTPSNKVTEKGKYVELRCDPISGHTALYWYRQSLGQGPEFLIYFQGTGAADDSGLPNDRFFAVRPEGSVSTLKIQRTERGDSAVYLCASSLPGIIDTQYFGPGTRLTVL.

This rearrangement joins TRBV5-1 to TRBJ2-3; 13 nucleotides agree with TRBD2. With V trimmed by 1 base and J by 6 bases, 14 bases remained unmatched. Germline CDR1 is SGHRS and CDR2 is YFSETQ. The CDR3 is 19 amino acids. The CDR3 spells CASSLRTSGRPSPSDTQYF. The CDR3 bases are TGCGCCAGCAGCTTGAGGACTAGCGGGAGACCATCACCGTCGGATACGCAGTATTTT.

The chain is built from TRBV18 and TRBJ2-7; 7 bases map to TRBD2. The CDR3 has 15 residues. V trimming: 3 bases; J trimming: 3 bases; junction bases outside the gene matches: 8. CDR1 is KGHSH, CDR2 LQKENI, per germline. The CDR3 DNA is TGTGCCAGCTCACCCCCCACTAGCGCAGACTACGAGCAGTACTTC. Its protein product is CASSPPTSADYEQYF.

The chain has TRBV27 and TRBJ2-1; 7 bases line up with TRBD2. Germline trimming cut 4 bases from V and 1 base from J; bases unmatched to any gene: 13. This CDR3 spans 18 amino acids. Looked up from germline, CDR1 is MNHEY and CDR2 is SMNVEV (reference sequence). The CDR3 nucleotides are TGTGCCAGCAGTTCCCTCACATTTGGGGGGGGTTCCTACAATGAGCAGTTCTTC. Its translation is CASSSLTFGGGSYNEQFF.

Remarks on this clone: Its ends do not fully match the called genes, so a read error is possible. This chain uses TRBV4-3 with TRBJ2-2; D gene uncertain. The CDR3 contains 16 residues. Germline CDR1 is LGHNA and CDR2 is YSLEER. The DNA for the CDR3 is TGCGCCAGCAACCAAGGGTATGGTGGGATCCCCGGGGAGCTGTTTTTT. Residues: CASNQGYGGIPGELFF.

J is TRBJ2-2 and V is TRBV5-1; 12 nucleotides match TRBD2. CDR1 is SGHRS and CDR2 is YFSETQ in the germline V gene. J was trimmed by 4 bases and V by 3 bases; bases with no gene match: 7. The CDR3 runs 17 residues. CDR3 in DNA: TGCGCCAGCAGCTCGGATGGACTAGCGGGATTCACCGGGGAGCTGTTTTTT. Its protein is CASSSDGLAGFTGELFF.

The chain uses TRBV28 and TRBJ2-2, with D unresolved. V was pared by 7 bases and J by 0 bases, with 6 bases between. The length of the CDR3 is 13 residues. Per germline, CDR1 MDHEN and CDR2 SYDVKM. The CDR3 DNA reads as TGTGCCAGCACCACAACGAACACCGGGGAGCTGTTTTTT. Residues: CASTTTNTGELFF.

The chain links TRBV10-2 to TRBJ1-2; D ambiguous. The germline gives CDR1 WSHSY, CDR2 SAAADI. The CDR3 length is 16 residues. Trimming removed 3 bases at V and 5 bases at J, with 19 bases between. The CDR3 here is CASSEVSPLAGYGYTF. CDR3 in DNA: TGCGCCAGCAGTGAAGTCAGTCCGTTAGCAGGTTATGGCTACACCTTC.

The chain carries TRBV6-1 and TRBJ2-4; TRBD1 aligns across 8 bases. Germline CDR1 and CDR2: MNHNS and SASEGT. After removal of 2 bases from V and 0 bases from J, the junction contained 6 bases not matched to a gene. The CDR3 spans 17 residues. The CDR3 reads CASSEWGQVIAKNIQYF. As DNA, the CDR3 is TGTGCCAGCAGTGAATGGGGACAGGTTATAGCCAAAAACATTCAGTACTTC.

This chain uses TRBV11-2 with TRBJ1-1; TRBD1 might be the D (5 bases). There are 15 residues in the CDR3. Germline CDR1 and CDR2: SGHAT and FQNNGV. Trimming shortened V by 1 base and J by 1 base, and 10 bases separated the two germline ends. The CDR3 loop reads CASSLGGSQNTEAFF. The CDR3 DNA reads as TGTGCCAGCAGCTTAGGGGGGTCACAGAACACTGAAGCTTTCTTT.

The chain is built from TRBV13 and TRBJ2-2; perhaps TRBD2 as D (5 bases). The V gene lost 2 bases and the J gene lost 3 bases, with 10 bases spanning the gap. CDR3 size: 15 residues. Germline CDR1 reads PRHDT; CDR2 reads FYEKMQ (reference sequence). CDR3 nucleotide sequence: TGTGCCAGCAGCTTATCTCGCGGGTACACCGGGGAGCTGTTTTTT. Translating it yields CASSLSRGYTGELFF.

The chain has TRBV7-6 and TRBJ2-7, with D possibly matching TRBD1 (6 bases). Deletions cut 0 bases from V and 5 bases from J, with 8 bases between. The length of the CDR3 is 13 residues. Per the germline V gene, CDR1 is SGHVS and CDR2 is FNYEAQ. Here the CDR3 reads CASSLAGADEQYF. CDR3 in DNA: TGTGCCAGCAGCTTAGCGGGGGCGGACGAGCAGTACTTC.

Comment on this clone: A read error may produce the germline difference seen at one junction end. The chain joins TRBV6-1 to TRBJ2-7, with 14 bases fitting TRBD2. The CDR3 is 14 amino acids. Germline V gene lookup returns CDR1 MNHNS and CDR2 SASEGT. The CDR3 is CASSEAGLAGVESF. The DNA of the CDR3 is TGTGCCAGCAGTGAAGCGGGACTAGCGGGAGTTGAGTCGTTC.

The chain combines TRBV14 with TRBJ2-3; D is undetermined. The CDR3 contains 13 residues. Germline lookup yields CDR1 SGHDN and CDR2 FVKESK. V shed 5 bases and J shed 1 base, with 7 bases lying between them. CDR3 in DNA: TGTGCCAGCAGCTCGCAGGGCACAGATACGCAGTATTTT. Residues: CASSSQGTDTQYF. The full variable domain, rest sourced from reference TRBV14 and TRBJ2-3, is EAGVTQFPSHSVIEKGQTVTLRCDPISGHDNLYWYRRVMGKEIKFLLHFVKESKQDESGMPNNRFLAERTGGTYSTLKVQPAELEDSGVYFCASSSQGTDTQYFGPGTRLTVL.

This clone was recorded once. The chain carries TRBV10-3 and TRBJ2-3; 7 bases map to TRBD2. The CDR3 loop spans 17 amino acids. Germline V gene lookup returns CDR1 ENHRY and CDR2 SYGVKD. V lost 4 bases, J lost 2 bases, and 12 bases stayed unmatched. Here the CDR3 DNA reads TGTGCCATCAGTGCCCCCCCCTCTAGCGGCTACACAGATACGCAGTATTTT. Its translation is CAISAPPSSGYTDTQYF.

J is TRBJ2-1 and V is TRBV27; weak D call: TRBD2 (5 bases). The germline V and J ends were trimmed by 5 bases and 5 bases, with 16 bases remaining between them. The CDR3 runs 15 residues. Germline V gene data show CDR1 as MNHEY and CDR2 as SMNVEV (reference sequence). The CDR3 spells CASSRGGFWDNEQFF. The CDR3 bases are TGTGCCAGCAGTCGAGGCGGGTTTTGGGACAATGAGCAGTTCTTC.

CDR3 region: CSVESSGNYNEQFF. The CDR3 DNA reads as TGCAGCGTTGAATCGAGCGGGAACTACAATGAGCAGTTCTTC. This rearrangement joins TRBV29-1 to TRBJ2-1; TRBD2 aligns across 7 bases. J was trimmed by 3 bases and V by 2 bases; bases with no gene match: 4. Germline assignment: CDR1 SQVTM and CDR2 ANQGSEA. CDR3 length: 14 residues.

This clone ranks as medium-sized. This chain joins TRBV29-1 and TRBJ1-3; unclear D gene. CDR3 length: 13 residues. The ends were cut back, 1 base at V and 4 bases at J, with 8 bases in the middle. CDR1 and CDR2 from the germline V gene are SQVTM and ANQGSEA. The CDR3 loop is CSVEGDHGNTIYF. The CDR3 DNA reads as TGCAGCGTTGAAGGAGATCACGGAAACACCATATATTTT.

V usage is TRBV4-1 and J usage is TRBJ1-5; 8 nucleotides agree with TRBD1. The CDR3 is made up of 15 amino acids. V gave up 3 bases and J gave up 7 bases; unmatched junction bases: 8. In germline, CDR1 is MGHRA, CDR2 YSYEKL. In nucleotides, the CDR3 is TGCGCCAGCAGCCAGACGACAGGGGCGGGACAGCCCCAGCATTTT. Its protein is CASSQTTGAGQPQHF.

V usage is TRBV19 and J usage is TRBJ1-4, with 9 positions matching TRBD1. This CDR3 comprises 15 residues. V shed 6 bases and J 6 bases; nucleotides not matched to a gene: 8. From germline, CDR1 is LNHDA and CDR2 SQIVND (reference sequence). The CDR3 loop is CASSDHRTGDEKLFF. CDR3 nucleotides: TGTGCCAGTAGCGATCATAGGACAGGGGATGAAAAACTGTTTTTT.

The chain has TRBV27 and TRBJ2-1; 7 nucleotides agree with TRBD2. CDR1 and CDR2 from the germline V gene are MNHEY and SMNVEV (reference sequence). The CDR3 is 17 residues long. Trimming took 5 bases from V and 4 from J; bases not matched to a gene: 14. The CDR3 DNA reads as TGTGCCAGCAGTATAATAGCGGGCAGGAAACCTTACAATGAGCAGTTCTTC. This translates into CASSIIAGRKPYNEQFF.

The CDR3 protein is CASSQDMGTENEKLFF. CDR3 nucleotides: TGTGCCAGCAGCCAAGATATGGGGACAGAGAATGAAAAACTGTTTTTT. This chain connects TRBV4-2 to TRBJ1-4; 7 bases are a match to TRBD1. Germline assignment: CDR1 LGHNA and CDR2 YNFKEQ. CDR3 size: 16 residues. V trimming: 0 bases; J trimming: 5 bases; junction bases outside the gene matches: 6.

The V and J genes are TRBV7-6 and TRBJ1-1; tentatively, D is TRBD1 (5 bases). V lost 0 bases to trimming and J lost 7 bases, with 15 bases between them. Germline V CDR1 and CDR2: SGHVS, FNYEAQ. The CDR3 runs to 15 residues. The CDR3 DNA is TGTGCCAGCAGCTTAGCGATAGAGGGGCCGGATGAAGCTTTCTTT. Protein product: CASSLAIEGPDEAFF.

This clone was seen a few times. This chain connects TRBV25-1 to TRBJ1-2, with no clear D. The CDR3 has 11 amino acids. With 4 bases removed from V and 4 bases from J, the gap between germline ends came to 4 bases. From germline, CDR1 is MGHDK and CDR2 SYGVNS. The CDR3 DNA follows: TGTGCCAGCAGTGGGGTCTATGGCTACACCTTC. Amino acid sequence: CASSGVYGYTF.